The 17 T cell receptor beta chains in this list originate from one sample, sequenced in a study of Graves' ophthalmopathy and Graves' hyperthyroidism. RNA transcripts served as template for amplifying TCR beta CDR3 sequences. RT-PCR with HTBI primers came first, then second-round multiplex PCR. Via MiXCR, TCRdb re-called the multiplex PCR reads, giving one row per CDR3 protein. The data show 200,000 to 250,000 distinct CDR3 sequences, with less than 30% seen just once and around 9.8% held by the top ten. The material sequenced was peripheral blood. These receptors originate from a man aged 50-59 years with Graves' ophthalmopathy.

The chain employs TRBV28 and TRBJ2-7; 11 bases map to TRBD1. Germline V gene data show CDR1 as MDHEN and CDR2 as SYDVKM. After removal of 3 bases from V and 7 bases from J, the junction contained 11 bases not matched to a gene. This CDR3 spans 16 amino acids. The CDR3 here is CASSFGIGDRGLEQYF. CDR3 sequence (DNA): TGTGCCAGCAGTTTCGGGATAGGGGACAGGGGGTTGGAGCAGTACTTC.

This clonotype was counted ten times or more. A much larger clone sits a single nucleotide away, making a read error possible. The chain couples TRBV5-1 to TRBJ2-2; weak D call: TRBD2 (5 bases). The CDR3 is 13 residues long. Germline values: CDR1 SGHRS, CDR2 YFSETQ. The CDR3 loop is CASFGENTGELLF. The DNA of the CDR3 is TGCGCCAGCTTCGGAGAGAACACCGGGGAGCTGCTTTTT.

This clonotype was seen at least ten times. Compared with germline, one end of the junction differs, possibly owing to a read error. CDR3 DNA sequence: TGTGCCAGCACCTTAGAGGGGATGGGGGCCGGGGAGCTGTTTTTT. The encoded protein is CASTLEGMGAGELFF. V is TRBV11-2 and J is TRBJ2-2, with D perhaps being TRBD1 or TRBD2 (5 bases each). Germline lookup yields CDR1 SGHAT and CDR2 FQNNGV. The CDR3 has 15 residues.

The sample holds many counts of this clonotype. The chain employs TRBV28 and TRBJ1-1, with TRBD1 matching over 10 bases. Germline V lookup: CDR1 MDHEN, CDR2 SYDVKM. V lost 5 bases and J lost 1; bases outside the gene matches: 4. The CDR3 length is 15 residues. The CDR3 loop reads CASSPRTGGNTEAFF. For the CDR3, the DNA is TGTGCCAGCAGTCCCAGGACAGGGGGGAACACTGAAGCTTTCTTT.

This clonotype has ten or more counts. The chain combines TRBV6-1 with TRBJ2-7; D not resolved. V was trimmed by 0 bases and J by 4 bases, leaving 10 bases between them. The germline V gene has CDR1 MNHNS and CDR2 SASEGT. The CDR3 extends over 14 amino acids. The CDR3 DNA sequence: TGTGCCAGCAGTGAAGCCCCCTCCGGGTACGAGCAGTACTTC. Translated, it gives CASSEAPSGYEQYF.

This clonotype was picked up many times. This chain connects TRBV5-6 to TRBJ2-7; possibly TRBD2 for D (6 bases). V was clipped by 2 bases and J by 5 bases, with 11 bases between them. Germline V CDR1 and CDR2: SGHDT, YYEEEE. This CDR3 is 13 amino acids long. Written as DNA, the CDR3 is TGTGCCAGCAGCTTCGGGACTTCCCACGAGCAGTACTTC. It is translated as CASSFGTSHEQYF. Looking up the rest from reference TRBV5-6 and TRBJ2-7 gives the full variable domain: DAGVTQSPTHLIKTRGQQVTLRCSPKSGHDTVSWYQQALGQGPQFIFQYYEEEERQRGNFPDRFSGHQFPNYSSELNVNALLLGDSALYLCASSFGTSHEQYFGPGTRLTVT.

V and J are TRBV28 and TRBJ1-1; D not resolved. Germline V gene lookup returns CDR1 MDHEN and CDR2 SYDVKM. V lost 6 bases to trimming and J lost 7 bases, with 18 bases between them. The CDR3 has 14 residues. The CDR3 spells CASRRRTPGGEAFF. The CDR3 coding sequence is TGTGCCAGCAGGCGCCGGACTCCCGGCGGTGAAGCTTTCTTT.

This clonotype appeared many times. The chain carries TRBV19 and TRBJ1-2, with D perhaps TRBD1 (5 bases). Germline V gene data show CDR1 as LNHDA and CDR2 as SQIVND (reference sequence). The CDR3 is 13 residues long. The ends were cut back, 7 bases at V and 7 bases at J, with 16 bases in the middle. CDR3 residues: CASISGQGAGYTF. CDR3 DNA sequence: TGTGCCAGTATCTCCGGGCAGGGTGCTGGCTACACCTTC. The full variable domain, with the rest looked up from reference TRBV19 and TRBJ1-2, is DGGITQSPKYLFRKEGQNVTLSCEQNLNHDAMYWYRQDPGQGLRLIYYSQIVNDFQKGDIAEGYSVSREKKESFPLTVTSAQKNPTAFYLCASISGQGAGYTFGSGTRLTVV.

At least ten counts were recorded for this clonotype. This chain links TRBV24-1 with TRBJ1-2; the D gene is possibly TRBD1 (6 bases). This CDR3 region has 15 residues. Trimming shortened V by 2 bases and J by 8 bases, and 17 bases separated the two germline ends. Per the germline V gene, CDR1 is KGHDR and CDR2 is SFDVKD. The CDR3 DNA sequence: TGTGCCACCAGTGATTCCCCGGCGGGGGGCTACGGCTACACCTTC. Translation gives CATSDSPAGGYGYTF.

The V gene is TRBV6-2 or TRBV6-3, the J gene TRBJ2-7; TRBD2 aligns across 10 bases. Germline V gives CDR1 MNHEY, CDR2 SVGEGT. The CDR3 is 13 amino acids. V shed 6 bases and J 7 bases; nucleotides not matched to a gene: 6. DNA for the CDR3: TGTGCCAGCAGAACTAGCGGGATTGGGGAGCAGTACTTC. Its translation: CASRTSGIGEQYF.

The J gene is TRBJ1-5, the V gene TRBV15; TRBD1 might be the D (6 bases). Germline V CDR1 and CDR2: LNHNV, YYDKDF (reference sequence). V lost 0 bases to trimming and J lost 3 bases, with 12 bases between them. The CDR3 is 16 residues long. CDR3 protein: CATSRDWGQINQPQHF. DNA of the CDR3: TGTGCCACCAGCAGAGATTGGGGACAAATCAATCAGCCCCAGCATTTT.

The chain combines TRBV6-2 or TRBV6-3 with TRBJ2-7, with unresolved D. CDR1 and CDR2 from the germline V gene are MNHEY and SVGEGT. There are 14 residues in the CDR3. Trimming took off 6 bases at V and 7 bases at J, with 19 bases between the two ends. For the CDR3, the DNA is TGTGCCAGCAGCCTAATAGGCCTTTCGGTTGAGCAGTACTTC. It yields the protein CASSLIGLSVEQYF.

The chain links TRBV29-1 to TRBJ2-7, with D perhaps matching TRBD1 (5 bases). The germline V and J ends were trimmed by 4 bases and 1 base, with 11 bases remaining between them. The germline V gene has CDR1 SQVTM and CDR2 ANQGSEA. CDR3 length: 13 residues. CDR3 in amino acids: CSVAKGISYEQYF. Written as DNA, the CDR3 is TGCAGCGTTGCGAAGGGGATATCCTACGAGCAGTACTTC.

This clonotype was counted many times. The V gene is TRBV7-2, the J gene TRBJ2-7; 7 bases are a match to TRBD2. The CDR3 covers 14 residues. V dropped 3 bases and J dropped 7; count of bases not matched to a gene: 9. CDR1 SGHTA and CDR2 FQGNSA come from the germline V gene. The CDR3 coding sequence is TGTGCCAGCAGCTTCTCGCCTAGCGGTTGGGAGCAGTACTTC. Its protein is CASSFSPSGWEQYF.

This clonotype came up once. The genes are TRBV12-5 and TRBJ1-2; D gene uncertain. CDR3 size: 15 residues. Germline values: CDR1 LGHNT, CDR2 FRNRAP. V lost 5 bases, J lost 3 bases, and 16 bases lay in between. CDR3 residues: CASGGWSFGHYGYTF. The CDR3 bases are TGTGCTAGTGGTGGATGGTCCTTCGGCCACTATGGCTACACCTTC.

This clonotype has ten or more counts. The chain is built from TRBV7-8 and TRBJ2-2; 10 bases are shared with TRBD1. The CDR3 spans 16 residues. The germline gives CDR1 SGHVS, CDR2 FQNEAQ. After removal of 3 bases from V and 6 bases from J, the junction contained 7 bases not matched to a gene. In DNA, the CDR3 is TGTGCCAGCAGCTTTCACCGGGACAGGGGATCCGGGGAGCTGTTTTTT. This sequence encodes CASSFHRDRGSGELFF.

This clonotype has a count of ten or more. J is TRBJ2-7 and V is TRBV27; D remains unclear. The CDR3 is made up of 13 amino acids. CDR1 and CDR2 from the germline V gene are MNHEY and SMNVEV (reference sequence). V lost 5 bases and J lost 2, with 10 bases in between. CDR3 DNA sequence: TGTGCCAGCAGTCTGGACGGCCCCTACGAGCAGTACTTC. It yields the protein CASSLDGPYEQYF.